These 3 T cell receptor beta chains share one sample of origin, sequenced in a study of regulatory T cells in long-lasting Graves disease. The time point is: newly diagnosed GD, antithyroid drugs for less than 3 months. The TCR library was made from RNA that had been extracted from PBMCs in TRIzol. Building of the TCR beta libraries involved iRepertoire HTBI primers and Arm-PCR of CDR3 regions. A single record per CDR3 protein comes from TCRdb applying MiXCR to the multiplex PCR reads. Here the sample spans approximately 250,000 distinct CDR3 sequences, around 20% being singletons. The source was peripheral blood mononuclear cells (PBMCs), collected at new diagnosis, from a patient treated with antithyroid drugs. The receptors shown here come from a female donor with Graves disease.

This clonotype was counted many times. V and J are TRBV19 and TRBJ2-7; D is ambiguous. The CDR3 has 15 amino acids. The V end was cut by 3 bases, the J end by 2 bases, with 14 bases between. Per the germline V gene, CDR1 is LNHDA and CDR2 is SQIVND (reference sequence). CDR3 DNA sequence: TGTGCCAGTAGTATTAGGCCAAGAGACACCTACGAGCAGTACTTC. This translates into CASSIRPRDTYEQYF. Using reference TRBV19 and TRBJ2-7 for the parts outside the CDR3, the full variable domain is DGGITQSPKYLFRKEGQNVTLSCEQNLNHDAMYWYRQDPGQGLRLIYYSQIVNDFQKGDIAEGYSVSREKKESFPLTVTSAQKNPTAFYLCASSIRPRDTYEQYFGPGTRLTVT.

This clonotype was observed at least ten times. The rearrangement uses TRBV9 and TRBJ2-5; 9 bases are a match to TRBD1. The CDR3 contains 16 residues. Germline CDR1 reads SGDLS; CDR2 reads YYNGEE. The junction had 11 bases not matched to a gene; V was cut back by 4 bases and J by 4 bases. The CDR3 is CASSPETGGDIETQYF. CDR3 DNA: TGTGCCAGCAGCCCCGAGACAGGGGGTGATATAGAGACCCAGTACTTC.

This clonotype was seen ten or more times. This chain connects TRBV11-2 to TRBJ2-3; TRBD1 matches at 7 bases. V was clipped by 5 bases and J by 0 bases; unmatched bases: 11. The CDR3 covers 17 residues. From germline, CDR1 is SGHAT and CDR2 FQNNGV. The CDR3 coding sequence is TGTGCCAGCAGCACGTACAGGGGAGCAGGAAGCACAGATACGCAGTATTTT. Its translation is CASSTYRGAGSTDTQYF.